One and the same sample provided the 24 T cell receptor beta chains below, sequenced in a study of response to subunit inactivated influenza vaccine. TCRdb fed the RT-PCR reads into MiXCR, producing one record per CDR3 protein. The sample holds more than 700,000 distinct CDR3 sequences, 21% seen once. The sequencing used PBMCs from blood, collected around 5 days after vaccination. Receptors were obtained from a man between 50 and 59 years old who received an inactivated influenza vaccine.

CDR3 DNA: TGTGCCACCAGTGATTGGCGGGCAGGACAGGAGACCCAGTACTTC. Its protein product is CATSDWRAGQETQYF. The genes are TRBV24-1 and TRBJ2-5; weak D call: TRBD1 (6 bases). This CDR3 has 15 amino acids. CDR1 is KGHDR, CDR2 SFDVKD, per germline. Trimming removed 2 bases at V and 5 bases at J, with 14 bases between.

This clonotype appeared a few times. CDR3 residues: CASSQEGAAGDTDTQYF. For the CDR3, the DNA is TGTGCCAGCAGCCAAGAGGGGGCAGCGGGGGACACAGATACGCAGTATTTT. This rearrangement joins TRBV4-2 to TRBJ2-3; 8 positions agree with TRBD2. The germline gives CDR1 LGHNA, CDR2 YNFKEQ. The length of the CDR3 is 17 residues. V shed 0 bases and J 2 bases; nucleotides not matched to a gene: 7.

This clonotype has ten or more counts. V and J are TRBV7-9 and TRBJ2-2, with TRBD1 matching over 10 bases. Germline CDR1 reads SEHNR; CDR2 reads FQNEAQ (reference sequence). CDR3 length: 16 amino acids. After removal of 5 bases from V and 7 bases from J, the junction contained 10 bases not matched to a gene. The CDR3 sequence is CASSATDRGRSGELFF. The CDR3 bases are TGTGCCAGCAGCGCCACCGACAGGGGGCGTAGCGGGGAGCTGTTTTTT.

This clonotype was observed a few times. The chain employs TRBV10-3 and TRBJ2-4; the D gene is possibly TRBD2 (6 bases). Between the trimmed V and J ends, which lost 3 bases and 1 base, there was a span of 16 bases. CDR3 length: 17 residues. Germline CDR1 is ENHRY and CDR2 is SYGVKD. The DNA for the CDR3 is TGTGCCATCAGTGAACTGGCGCAAGGGAGGGCCAAAAACATTCAGTACTTC. Translating it yields CAISELAQGRAKNIQYF.

V usage is TRBV29-1 and J usage is TRBJ1-2; D unresolved. The V and J ends lost 4 bases and 6 bases respectively, with 18 bases between them. CDR1 SQVTM and CDR2 ANQGSEA come from the germline V gene. The CDR3 consists of 14 residues. As DNA, the CDR3 is TGCAGCGTTGTAGGCAGGACGCAGGCCAATGGCTACACCTTC. Its protein is CSVVGRTQANGYTF.

This clonotype came up a few times. The J gene is TRBJ1-2, the V gene TRBV20-1, with a tentative D call TRBD1 (5 bases). Deletions cut 1 base from V and 2 bases from J, with 23 bases between. CDR1 and CDR2 (germline): DFQATT, SNEGSKA (reference sequence). This CDR3 is built from 18 residues. As DNA, the CDR3 is TGCAGTGCTAGAGCTGGCGGCAGTGGGGCCATCGTCAACTATGGCTACACCTTC. Its translation: CSARAGGSGAIVNYGYTF.

The CDR3 nucleotides read TGTGCCAGCAGCTTGGGCCGGGACAGGGGAGAGACCCAGTACTTC. Amino acids: CASSLGRDRGETQYF. The rearrangement uses TRBV5-6 and TRBJ2-5; 10 positions agree with TRBD1. Trimming cost V 0 bases and J 4 bases; bases outside gene matches: 3. Germline CDR1 is SGHDT and CDR2 is YYEEEE. CDR3 length equals 15 residues.

The chain links TRBV12-3 or TRBV12-4 to TRBJ1-1, with D perhaps matching TRBD1 (5 bases). The CDR3 is 16 residues long. Trimming shortened V by 2 bases and J by 3 bases, and 16 bases separated the two germline ends. In nucleotides, the CDR3 is TGTGCCAGCAGTTTAATTGGGGCCCGTAAGTACACTGAAGCTTTCTTT. It specifies CASSLIGARKYTEAFF.

This rearrangement joins TRBV6-2 or TRBV6-3 to TRBJ1-5, with 8 bases identical to TRBD1. V was clipped by 5 bases and J by 4 bases; unmatched bases: 4. The CDR3 has 14 amino acids. Germline V gene data show CDR1 as MNHEY and CDR2 as SVGEGT. The CDR3 loop is CASSVDRVNQPQHF. The CDR3, as DNA: TGTGCCAGCAGTGTGGACAGGGTTAATCAGCCCCAGCATTTT.

This clonotype came up many times. The J gene is TRBJ2-1, the V gene TRBV12-3 or TRBV12-4; TRBD2 matches at 9 bases. J was trimmed by 1 base and V by 6 bases; bases with no gene match: 4. This CDR3 region has 15 residues. The CDR3 spells CASSTSGRSYNEQFF. CDR3 DNA sequence: TGTGCCAGCAGCACGAGCGGGAGGTCCTACAATGAGCAGTTCTTC.

This clonotype was seen only a few times. An end of the junction differs from the germline gene, which may be a read error. J is TRBJ2-3 and V is TRBV20-1; 12 bases are shared with TRBD2. Germline values: CDR1 DFQATT, CDR2 SNEGSKA (reference sequence). The CDR3 has 12 amino acids. CDR3 in amino acids: CSTSGRTDTQYF. CDR3 DNA: TGCAGTACTAGCGGGAGGACAGATACGCAGTATTTT.

In this sample, this clonotype turned up many times. The chain joins TRBV12-3 or TRBV12-4 to TRBJ2-7; perhaps D is TRBD1 or TRBD2 (6 bases each). V dropped 6 bases and J dropped 5 bases, with 14 bases sitting between them. The CDR3 is made up of 13 amino acids. The CDR3 DNA follows: TGTGCCAGCAGCTCCGACAGGAGGGACGAGCAGTACTTC. Encoded protein: CASSSDRRDEQYF.

At least ten counts were recorded for this clonotype. The rearrangement links TRBV6-1 to TRBJ2-5; no definite D call. V lost 6 bases and J lost 2, with 10 bases in between. The germline V gene encodes CDR1 MNHNS and CDR2 SASEGT. The CDR3 has 13 amino acids. The CDR3 nucleotides are TGTGCCAGCAGACTAAGACAACAAGAGACCCAGTACTTC. This encodes CASRLRQQETQYF.

J is TRBJ2-4 and V is TRBV4-2; no clear D. The CDR3 spans 15 residues. In germline, CDR1 is LGHNA, CDR2 YNFKEQ. Deletions cut 0 bases from V and 5 bases from J, with 11 bases between. This CDR3 reads CASSQDRLSQNIQYF. The CDR3 nucleotides are TGTGCCAGCAGCCAAGATCGTCTCAGCCAAAACATTCAGTACTTC.

This chain links TRBV12-3 or TRBV12-4 with TRBJ2-3, with D perhaps assigned TRBD1 or TRBD2 (5 bases each). Between the trimmed V and J ends, which lost 6 bases and 1 base, there was a span of 14 bases. The CDR3 runs 15 residues. The DNA for the CDR3 is TGTGCCAGCAGAAAAGGGAGCAGGGGCACAGATACGCAGTATTTT. The encoded protein is CASRKGSRGTDTQYF.

Only a few counts were recorded for this clonotype. The CDR3 spells CASSPTMYFGKEKQETQYF. The CDR3, as DNA: TGTGCCAGCAGCCCTACGATGTATTTCGGAAAGGAGAAACAAGAGACCCAGTACTTC. This rearrangement joins TRBV11-2 to TRBJ2-5; D is unclear. Germline-derived CDR1 and CDR2 are SGHAT and FQNNGV. There are 19 residues in the CDR3. V lost 5 bases to trimming and J lost 2 bases, with 27 bases between them. Supplemented by reference TRBV11-2 and TRBJ2-5, the full variable domain reads EAGVAQSPRYKIIEKRQSVAFWCNPISGHATLYWYQQILGQGPKLLIQFQNNGVVDDSQLPKDRFSAERLKGVDSTLKIQPAKLEDSAVYLCASSPTMYFGKEKQETQYFGPGTRLLVL.

The V gene is TRBV2, the J gene TRBJ2-7, with D unresolved. The V end lost 8 bases, the J end lost 3 bases, and 11 bases lay between the germline ends. The CDR3 consists of 12 residues. The germline V gene has CDR1 SNHLY and CDR2 FYNNEI. The CDR3 bases are TGTGCCAGCGGGTTCGACATCTACGAGCAGTACTTC. It translates to CASGFDIYEQYF. Looking up the rest from reference TRBV2 and TRBJ2-7 gives the full variable domain: EPEVTQTPSHQVTQMGQEVILRCVPISNHLYFYWYRQILGQKVEFLVSFYNNEISEKSEIFDDQFSVERPDGSNFTLKIRSTKLEDSAMYFCASGFDIYEQYFGPGTRLTVT.

This rearrangement joins TRBV24-1 to TRBJ2-7; 9 nucleotides match TRBD2. The CDR3 runs to 18 residues. V lost 4 bases, J lost 0 bases, and 12 bases stayed unmatched. CDR1 is KGHDR, CDR2 SFDVKD, per germline. The CDR3 sequence is CATSDSRLAGRASYEQYF. The CDR3 DNA reads as TGTGCCACCAGTGACTCAAGGCTAGCGGGAAGAGCCTCCTACGAGCAGTACTTC.

This chain links TRBV14 with TRBJ2-3; D is unresolved. Between the trimmed V and J ends, which lost 6 bases and 6 bases, there was a span of 16 bases. The CDR3 consists of 14 residues. Germline-derived CDR1 and CDR2 are SGHDN and FVKESK. The CDR3: CASRMATGPDTQYF. CDR3 nucleotide sequence: TGTGCCAGCAGGATGGCCACGGGTCCCGATACGCAGTATTTT.

The rearrangement uses TRBV5-6 and TRBJ2-1; possible D gene TRBD2, 6 bases. CDR3 length: 15 amino acids. Per the germline V gene, CDR1 is SGHDT and CDR2 is YYEEEE. V was cut by 6 bases and J by 10 bases, with 23 bases left in between. CDR3 loop: CASTPAVGGTGEQFF. The CDR3 nucleotides are TGTGCCAGCACCCCGGCTGTGGGGGGAACCGGGGAGCAGTTCTTC.

The CDR3, as DNA: TGCGCCAGCAGCTTGGAGCCAGGCTACGAGCAGTACTTC. It specifies CASSLEPGYEQYF. The chain uses TRBV5-1 and TRBJ2-7; D is unresolved. The V and J ends lost 0 bases and 3 bases respectively, with 7 bases between them. The CDR3 runs to 13 residues. Looked up from germline, CDR1 is SGHRS and CDR2 is YFSETQ.

This clonotype was picked up a small number of times. The chain couples TRBV4-3 to TRBJ2-7; TRBD2 aligns across 7 bases. The CDR3 totals 18 residues. The germline V gene has CDR1 LGHNA and CDR2 YSLEER. The V gene end was trimmed by 0 bases and the J gene end by 0 bases; junction bases not matched to a gene: 11. Here the CDR3 DNA reads TGCGCCAGCAGCCAAGAAAGAACCGATGCTAGCGGCTCCTACGAGCAGTACTTC. Protein: CASSQERTDASGSYEQYF.

The gene calls are TRBV7-9 and TRBJ2-3; 13 positions match TRBD2. The CDR3 has 17 residues. The germline V gene encodes CDR1 SEHNR and CDR2 FQNEAQ (reference sequence). V lost 4 bases and J lost 0; bases outside the gene matches: 4. The CDR3 DNA reads TGTGCCAGCAGCTCGGGACTAGCGGGACTAAGCACAGATACGCAGTATTTT. Protein product: CASSSGLAGLSTDTQYF.

This clonotype was seen only a few times. The rearrangement links TRBV4-3 to TRBJ2-7; D ambiguous. This CDR3 region has 16 residues. With 1 base removed from V and 4 bases from J, the gap between germline ends came to 17 bases. Germline-derived CDR1 and CDR2 are LGHNA and YSLEER. In DNA form, the CDR3 reads TGCGCCAGCAGCCAAGGTATATACGTCCCATTTTACGAGCAGTACTTC. This codes for CASSQGIYVPFYEQYF.